This T cell receptor (beta chain) emerged from a study of T cells after yellow fever vaccination. Germline loops: CDR1 SGHVS, CDR2 FQNEAQ. The CDR3 runs to 14 residues. Deletions cut 1 base from V and 2 bases from J, with 6 bases between. TCRdb redid the calling of the 5' RACE reads with MiXCR, one entry per CDR3 protein. The repertoire has 42,000 or so distinct CDR3 sequences, under 8% of them found once; the top ten carry roughly 15%. This rearrangement joins TRBV7-8 to TRBJ2-1, with D perhaps matching TRBD1 (5 bases). This clonotype originated in a man aged 25-40 years who received the YFV17D yellow fever vaccine. The specimen was CD8+ T cells not binding an NS4B(214-222) dextramer, sorted from PBMCs, collected 45 days after the yellow fever booster vaccination. The chain's CDR3 is CASSLGTPYNEQFF. The CDR3 DNA is TGTGCCAGCAGCTTAGGGACACCCTACAATGAGCAGTTCTTC.